The 23 T cell receptor beta chains below were found in one sample sequenced in a study of T cell changes during pregnancy in multiple sclerosis. Here immunoSEQ multiplex PCR was the method, and the copy in TCRdb shows in-frame clones only, minus some. The profile shows 85,000 to 90,000 clones, 94% of them singletons. The starting material was peripheral blood, obtained after pregnancy. The receptors were sampled from a female donor in good health, enrolled as a control in a pregnancy study.

This clone has just one count. The CDR3 DNA reads TGTGCCAGCAGCGCTCGGGACTCCTGGATATTGCCCCAGCATTTT. It yields the protein CASSARDSWILPQHF. The rearrangement links TRBV9 to TRBJ1-5, with TRBD1 as a possible D gene (5 bases). Between the trimmed V and J ends, which lost 3 bases and 9 bases, there was a span of 19 bases. Germline V CDR1 and CDR2: SGDLS, YYNGEE. The CDR3 contains 15 residues.

V gene TRBV19 combines with J gene TRBJ1-5, with D perhaps TRBD1 (6 bases). In germline, CDR1 is LNHDA, CDR2 SQIVND (reference sequence). V lost 8 bases, J lost 3 bases, and 14 bases lay in between. This CDR3 spans 14 amino acids. CDR3 region: CASAVGQNNQPQHF. The CDR3 DNA sequence: TGTGCCAGTGCCGTCGGACAGAACAATCAGCCCCAGCATTTT.

The V call is TRBV7-6, the J call TRBJ1-1; D gene uncertain. Germline V lookup: CDR1 SGHVS, CDR2 FNYEAQ. This CDR3 spans 13 amino acids. The V end lost 0 bases, the J end lost 8 bases, and 10 bases lay between the germline ends. The DNA of the CDR3 is TGTGCCAGCAGCTTAGCGGAGGAGACGGAAGCTTTCTTT. Its translation is CASSLAEETEAFF. Full variable domain (outside the CDR3, taken from reference TRBV7-6 and TRBJ1-1): GAGVSQSPRYKVTKRGQDVALRCDPISGHVSLYWYRQALGQGPEFLTYFNYEAQQDKSGLPNDRFSAERPEGSISTLTIQRTEQRDSAMYRCASSLAEETEAFFGQGTRLTVV.

The chain carries TRBV25-1 and TRBJ2-2, with a possible D match to TRBD1 (6 bases). V gave up 2 bases and J gave up 5 bases, with 12 bases separating them. The germline gives CDR1 MGHDK, CDR2 SYGVNS. There are 15 residues in the CDR3. The chain's CDR3 is CASSEGDIGTGELFF. CDR3 sequence (DNA): TGTGCCAGCAGTGAAGGGGACATAGGTACCGGGGAGCTGTTTTTT.

The chain combines TRBV5-1 with TRBJ2-7, with a possible D match to TRBD2 (6 bases). This CDR3 spans 14 amino acids. Trimming left V 2 bases short and J 6 bases short, with 15 bases between. In germline, CDR1 is SGHRS, CDR2 YFSETQ. The CDR3 nucleotides are TGCGCCAGCAGCTTTGGGGGAAACGGGGGCGAGCAGTACTTC. Protein: CASSFGGNGGEQYF.

The J gene is TRBJ2-1, the V gene TRBV2; D not resolved. Trimming left V 7 bases short and J 3 bases short, with 16 bases between. Germline V gene sequence: CDR1 SNHLY, CDR2 FYNNEI. The CDR3 spans 15 residues. CDR3 sequence (DNA): TGTGCCAGCACTTCGTACGCGATGAACTACAATGAGCAGTTCTTC. This translates into CASTSYAMNYNEQFF.

The V gene is TRBV5-1, the J gene TRBJ2-2, with D perhaps matching TRBD2 (6 bases). The CDR3 length is 17 residues. V was trimmed by 0 bases and J by 2 bases, leaving 14 bases between them. The germline V gene has CDR1 SGHRS and CDR2 YFSETQ. CDR3 in amino acids: CASSLAGGAFNTGELFF. CDR3 sequence (DNA): TGCGCCAGCAGCTTGGCCGGGGGAGCGTTTAACACCGGGGAGCTGTTTTTT.

The chain couples TRBV2 to TRBJ1-2; possible D gene TRBD1, 5 bases. CDR3 length equals 13 residues. Germline V gene sequence: CDR1 SNHLY, CDR2 FYNNEI. V lost 0 bases to trimming and J lost 7 bases, with 9 bases between them. The CDR3 DNA reads TGTGCCAGCAGTGAAGCACAGGTTGGTGGCTACACCTTC. This codes for CASSEAQVGGYTF.

This chain connects TRBV5-4 to TRBJ1-1, with 7 positions matching TRBD1. The CDR3 is 15 residues long. Losses at the gene ends were 0 bases for V and 2 bases for J; bases not matched to a gene: 4. Germline loops: CDR1 SGHNT, CDR2 YYREEE (reference sequence). The CDR3 coding sequence is TGTGCCAGCAGCTTGGCCGGACAGGTTAACACTGAAGCTTTCTTT. It specifies CASSLAGQVNTEAFF. Complete variable domain (other parts from reference TRBV5-4 and TRBJ1-1): ETGVTQSPTHLIKTRGQQVTLRCSSQSGHNTVSWYQQALGQGPQFIFQYYREEENGRGNFPPRFSGLQFPNYSSELNVNALELDDSALYLCASSLAGQVNTEAFFGQGTRLTVV.

The gene calls are TRBV7-8 and TRBJ2-2; D might be TRBD1 (6 bases). CDR1 and CDR2 (germline): SGHVS, FQNEAQ. The CDR3 covers 12 residues. V shed 5 bases and J shed 7 bases, with 8 bases lying between them. The CDR3 bases are TGTGCCAGCAGCCAGGACAGCGGGGAGCTGTTTTTT. It codes for CASSQDSGELFF.

The chain is built from TRBV4-1 and TRBJ1-5; D is unresolved. The CDR3 covers 13 residues. Germline CDR1 is MGHRA and CDR2 is YSYEKL. V dropped 0 bases and J dropped 10 bases, with 10 bases sitting between them. CDR3 DNA sequence: TGCGCCAGCAGCCAAGATGGTTGGCTCCCCCAGCATTTT. Translation: CASSQDGWLPQHF.

This clone was seen once. The gene calls are TRBV28 and TRBJ2-2, with D possibly TRBD1 on 5 matching bases. Trimming took 4 bases from V and 6 from J, leaving 15 bases between them. The CDR3 contains 15 residues. The germline V gene encodes CDR1 MDHEN and CDR2 SYDVKM. The DNA of the CDR3 is TGTGCCAGCAGTTCAGGGAAGGTGGGGTCCGGGGAGCTGTTTTTT. As protein: CASSSGKVGSGELFF.

This chain uses TRBV7-9 with TRBJ2-1; 15 positions agree with TRBD2. The junction had 13 bases not matched to a gene; V was cut back by 3 bases and J by 7 bases. CDR3 length: 19 amino acids. From germline, CDR1 is SEHNR and CDR2 FQNEAQ (reference sequence). CDR3 sequence reads: CASSLEGLAGGLARNEQFF. As DNA, the CDR3 is TGTGCCAGCAGCTTGGAAGGACTAGCGGGAGGGCTTGCTAGGAATGAGCAGTTCTTC.

The chain is built from TRBV30 and TRBJ2-7, with 10 bases matching TRBD1. V trimming: 1 base; J trimming: 6 bases; junction bases outside the gene matches: 3. CDR1 is GTSNPN and CDR2 is SVGIG in the germline V gene (reference sequence). The CDR3 is made up of 13 amino acids. The CDR3, as DNA: TGTGCCTGGAGTGGGGGGACAGGGGTCGAGCAGTACTTC. Protein: CAWSGGTGVEQYF.

This chain links TRBV27 with TRBJ2-3, with 8 bases identical to TRBD2. Losses at the gene ends were 4 bases for V and 4 bases for J; bases not matched to a gene: 7. Germline V gene data show CDR1 as MNHEY and CDR2 as SMNVEV (reference sequence). CDR3 length: 15 residues. The CDR3 loop reads CASSSKREHADTQYF. Written as DNA, the CDR3 is TGTGCCAGCAGTTCCAAGCGGGAGCACGCAGATACGCAGTATTTT.

As DNA, the CDR3 is TGTGCCAGCAGAGGACTCCCGGGGGGGGGTGAGCAGTTCTTC. Its protein product is CASRGLPGGGEQFF. The rearrangement joins TRBV27 to TRBJ2-1, with 8 bases that match TRBD2. V trimming: 6 bases; J trimming: 9 bases; junction bases outside the gene matches: 10. The V gene's germline CDR1 is MNHEY and CDR2 SMNVEV (reference sequence). CDR3 length: 14 amino acids.

CDR3 sequence: CASSASRGWGGYTF. The CDR3 DNA follows: TGTGCCAGCAGTGCCTCGAGGGGGTGGGGTGGCTACACCTTC. The chain combines TRBV6-5 with TRBJ1-2, with D possibly TRBD1 on 6 matching bases. The CDR3 has 14 residues. In germline, CDR1 is MNHEY, CDR2 SVGAGI. V was trimmed by 5 bases and J by 7 bases, leaving 17 bases between them.

The chain combines TRBV5-8 with TRBJ2-1; 7 nucleotides line up with TRBD2. Germline assignment: CDR1 SGHTS and CDR2 YDEGEE. J lost 8 bases, V lost 4 bases, and 12 bases had no gene match. This CDR3 is built from 15 residues. The CDR3 nucleotides are TGTGCCAGCAGCCGGGGGATACTAGCGTACGATGAGCAGTTCTTC. Its translation: CASSRGILAYDEQFF.

The rearrangement joins TRBV5-1 to TRBJ2-3; D perhaps matches TRBD1 (5 bases). CDR3 size: 16 residues. Germline CDR1 SGHRS, CDR2 YFSETQ. Trimming stripped 4 bases from V and 1 base from J, with 16 bases between. The CDR3 coding sequence is TGCGCCAGCAGCCCCTTCTGGGGCGGTCGCACAGATACGCAGTATTTT. Translating it yields CASSPFWGGRTDTQYF.

This clone was observed a handful of times. The gene calls are TRBV6-1 and TRBJ2-1; the D is unclear. CDR1 is MNHNS and CDR2 is SASEGT in the germline V gene. Trimming removed 2 bases from V and 8 bases from J, with 4 bases in between. The CDR3 covers 11 residues. CDR3 in amino acids: CASSEPYEQFF. CDR3 nucleotides: TGTGCCAGCAGTGAACCCTATGAGCAGTTCTTC.

In DNA form, the CDR3 reads TGTGCCACCAGGGAGGGCCTGATAAAAACTGAAGCTTTCTTT. Protein product: CATREGLIKTEAFF. The V call is TRBV15, the J call TRBJ1-1; D not certain. The CDR3 has 14 amino acids. CDR1 is LNHNV, CDR2 YYDKDF, per germline (reference sequence). V lost 6 bases and J lost 5, with 16 bases in between.

The gene calls are TRBV18 and TRBJ2-3; 7 nucleotides align to TRBD1. Germline CDR1 is KGHSH and CDR2 is LQKENI. The length of the CDR3 is 15 residues. V shed 6 bases, J shed 4 bases, and the junction held 10 bases outside the gene matches. For the CDR3, the DNA is TGTGCCAGCTCCCGGACAGGAGTTCCCGCAGATACGCAGTATTTT. It encodes CASSRTGVPADTQYF.

The rearrangement joins TRBV28 to TRBJ1-2; perhaps TRBD1 as D (5 bases). Trimming stripped 6 bases from V and 1 base from J, with 9 bases between. CDR1 MDHEN and CDR2 SYDVKM come from the germline V gene. This CDR3 region has 13 residues. The CDR3 loop reads CASRIQVNYGYTF. The DNA of the CDR3 is TGTGCCAGCAGAATACAGGTTAACTATGGCTACACCTTC.